One sample yielded the 30 T cell receptor beta chains listed below, sequenced in a study of shared clonotypes between healthy human individuals. Profiled with immunoSEQ multiplex PCR; TCRdb holds only in-frame clones, not every one. The profile covers around 1.1 million clones, with 70% to 85% appearing a single time and almost 0.9% taken by the ten largest. The sequenced material came from memory CD4+ T cells from PBMCs. Regarding subset: CD45RA-negative fraction. The origin of the receptors is a man younger than 30 in good health. Some clones in this sample may be carry-over from other donors' samples.

This chain uses TRBV6-1 with TRBJ1-3; no firm D call. The CDR3 has 16 residues. The V gene lost 5 bases and the J gene lost 3 bases, with 17 bases spanning the gap. Germline loops: CDR1 MNHNS, CDR2 SASEGT. CDR3 sequence reads: CASSQGPFGGGNTIYF. The CDR3 DNA follows: TGTGCCAGCAGTCAAGGACCGTTTGGAGGTGGAAACACCATATATTTT.

The chain carries TRBV4-1 and TRBJ2-7; TRBD2 aligns across 10 bases. Germline assignment: CDR1 MGHRA and CDR2 YSYEKL. The CDR3 spans 16 residues. Unmatched junction bases numbered 5, after V lost 3 bases and J lost 0 bases. The CDR3 loop is CASSQGSGRASYEQYF. The CDR3 DNA follows: TGCGCCAGCAGCCAGGGGAGCGGGAGGGCCTCCTACGAGCAGTACTTC.

J is TRBJ1-2 and V is TRBV6-5, with 7 bases fitting TRBD1. CDR3 length: 13 amino acids. Per the germline V gene, CDR1 is MNHEY and CDR2 is SVGAGI. J gave up 7 bases and V 6 bases, and 8 bases lay outside the gene matches. CDR3 residues: CASSRQGTGGYTF. CDR3 nucleotides: TGTGCCAGCAGCCGACAGGGAACAGGTGGCTACACCTTC.

The V and J genes are TRBV5-5 and TRBJ2-1, with D unresolved. V lost 1 base, J lost 4 bases, and 9 bases lay in between. CDR3 length equals 14 residues. CDR1 and CDR2 (germline): SGHKS, YYEKEE (reference sequence). Here the CDR3 reads CASSLLARYNEQFF. As DNA, the CDR3 is TGTGCCAGCAGCTTGCTTGCTAGATACAATGAGCAGTTCTTC.

J is TRBJ1-2 and V is TRBV19; D is perhaps TRBD1 (6 bases). V was cut by 4 bases and J by 6 bases, with 12 bases left in between. Germline V gives CDR1 LNHDA, CDR2 SQIVND (reference sequence). There are 13 residues in the CDR3. CDR3 sequence: CASSTQGGHGYTF. The CDR3 DNA reads TGTGCCAGTAGTACGCAAGGGGGACATGGCTACACCTTC.

The chain employs TRBV5-6 and TRBJ2-5, with 9 bases fitting TRBD2. Trimming at V came to 4 bases and at J to 4 bases, leaving 11 bases not matched to a gene. This CDR3 is built from 16 residues. From germline, CDR1 is SGHDT and CDR2 YYEEEE. DNA for the CDR3: TGTGCCAGCAGCCCCGTTTCGGCGGGAGGGCGAGAGACCCAGTACTTC. Protein: CASSPVSAGGRETQYF.

The chain employs TRBV19 and TRBJ2-1; no clear D. The length of the CDR3 is 15 residues. Germline-derived CDR1 and CDR2 are LNHDA and SQIVND (reference sequence). V lost 0 bases to trimming and J lost 7 bases, with 13 bases between them. The CDR3 DNA reads TGTGCCAGTAGTATAGATTGGTCAAGACCGAATGAGCAGTTCTTC. Translated: CASSIDWSRPNEQFF.

This chain links TRBV6-5 with TRBJ1-2; D might be TRBD1 (6 bases). The CDR3 consists of 14 residues. The ends were cut back, 6 bases at V and 5 bases at J, with 16 bases in the middle. Germline V lookup: CDR1 MNHEY, CDR2 SVGAGI. The CDR3 is CASRAGTRGYGYTF. CDR3 nucleotide sequence: TGTGCCAGCAGAGCAGGGACGAGGGGGTATGGCTACACCTTC.

Remarks on this clone: Other DNA sequences in the same sample also yield this CDR3. The chain uses TRBV5-1 and TRBJ2-2; D call uncertain. The CDR3 totals 15 residues. Germline V CDR1 and CDR2: SGHRS, YFSETQ. V gave up 0 bases and J gave up 1 base, with 7 bases separating them. Here the CDR3 DNA reads TGCGCCAGCAGCTTGGCCGTCGGGAACACCGGGGAGCTGTTTTTT. Protein sequence: CASSLAVGNTGELFF.

J is TRBJ2-5 and V is TRBV7-8; 8 nucleotides align to TRBD2. Germline CDR1 reads SGHVS; CDR2 reads FQNEAQ. V dropped 7 bases and J dropped 5; count of bases not matched to a gene: 9. CDR3 length: 14 amino acids. Here the CDR3 reads CASKNRGGMETQYF. In DNA form, the CDR3 reads TGTGCCAGCAAAAACCGGGGGGGCATGGAGACCCAGTACTTC.

This clone has a single count. The chain employs TRBV15 and TRBJ1-1; no clear D gene. V lost 5 bases and J 3 bases, leaving 16 bases between the germline ends. The CDR3 loop spans 15 amino acids. In germline, CDR1 is LNHNV, CDR2 YYDKDF (reference sequence). Here the CDR3 reads CATSPSRREDTEAFF. CDR3 sequence (DNA): TGTGCCACCAGCCCTAGCCGACGGGAGGACACTGAAGCTTTCTTT.

This chain uses TRBV6-6 with TRBJ2-3; 11 bases agree with TRBD1. Germline trimming cut 4 bases from V and 6 bases from J; bases unmatched to any gene: 6. Germline CDR1 MNHNY, CDR2 SVGAGI (reference sequence). This CDR3 has 15 residues. The CDR3 loop reads CASSSPDRGLDTQYF. CDR3 in DNA: TGTGCCAGCAGTTCCCCGGACAGGGGGCTGGATACGCAGTATTTT.

V usage is TRBV2 and J usage is TRBJ1-1; TRBD1 matches at 7 bases. This CDR3 spans 14 amino acids. V shed 6 bases and J 4 bases; nucleotides not matched to a gene: 8. CDR1 and CDR2 (germline): SNHLY, FYNNEI. CDR3 nucleotide sequence: TGTGCCAGCAGGTTGGGGGCAGGGGGCACTGAAGCTTTCTTT. Residues: CASRLGAGGTEAFF.

This chain links TRBV9 with TRBJ2-5; D is possibly TRBD1 (6 bases). This CDR3 is 14 amino acids long. Trimming stripped 4 bases from V and 1 base from J, with 11 bases between. CDR1 is SGDLS and CDR2 is YYNGEE in the germline V gene. CDR3 bases: TGTGCCAGCAGCCCCGCAGGGGTCCAAGAGACCCAGTACTTC. Translation: CASSPAGVQETQYF.

The V call is TRBV15, the J call TRBJ2-7, with a weak D call TRBD1 (6 bases). CDR1 is LNHNV, CDR2 YYDKDF, per germline (reference sequence). The length of the CDR3 is 13 residues. V lost 5 bases to trimming and J lost 2 bases, with 10 bases between them. The CDR3: CATSSGVTYEQYF. The CDR3 region has the DNA TGTGCCACCAGCTCAGGGGTAACCTACGAGCAGTACTTC.

The chain couples TRBV10-3 to TRBJ1-1, with 7 positions matching TRBD1. CDR1 is ENHRY and CDR2 is SYGVKD in the germline V gene. The trim removed 5 bases at V and 4 bases at J, leaving 4 bases unmatched. The CDR3 totals 13 residues. CDR3 in DNA: TGTGCCATCAGTCCCCGGACAGGCACTGAAGCTTTCTTT. Its protein is CAISPRTGTEAFF.

As to this clone: Just one base apart from a much larger clone, this may be a read error. This CDR3 is CASSHQGNTEAFF. As DNA, the CDR3 is TGTGCCAGCAGCCATCAGGGGAACACTGAAGCTTTCTTT. This chain links TRBV7-3 with TRBJ1-1; possibly TRBD1 for D (5 bases). This CDR3 comprises 13 residues. CDR1 SGHTA and CDR2 FQGTGA come from the germline V gene. The V and J ends lost 5 bases and 1 base respectively, with 8 bases between them.

This chain uses TRBV12-2 with TRBJ2-7; no DNA check was done on the table's D call, TRBD1. TRBV12-2 is a listed pseudogene. The CDR3 sequence is 13 residues long. CDR3 loop: CASRSSHSYEQYF. The CDR3 coding sequence is TGTGCAAGTCGCTCCTCCCACAGTTACGAGCAGTACTTC.

This chain connects TRBV18 to TRBJ2-7; no definite D call. Germline CDR1 is KGHSH and CDR2 is LQKENI. V was pared by 0 bases and J by 4 bases, with 10 bases between. The CDR3 totals 14 residues. This CDR3 reads CASSPPEQIYEQYF. The CDR3 nucleotides read TGTGCCAGCTCACCACCGGAGCAGATATACGAGCAGTACTTC. Full variable domain (outside the CDR3, taken from reference TRBV18 and TRBJ2-7): NAGVMQNPRHLVRRRGQEARLRCSPMKGHSHVYWYRQLPEEGLKFMVYLQKENIIDESGMPKERFSAEFPKEGPSILRIQQVVRGDSAAYFCASSPPEQIYEQYFGPGTRLTVT.

This clone was observed a few times. The chain uses TRBV7-3 and TRBJ1-3; D may be TRBD1 (5 bases). CDR1 is SGHTA and CDR2 is FQGTGA in the germline V gene. The CDR3 length is 15 residues. V shed 1 base and J shed 1 base, with 8 bases lying between them. The CDR3 is CASSLRGDSGNTIYF. The CDR3 nucleotides are TGTGCCAGCAGCTTAAGGGGGGATTCTGGAAACACCATATATTTT. The entire variable domain, with the rest obtained from reference TRBV7-3 and TRBJ1-3, is as follows: GAGVSQTPSNKVTEKGKYVELRCDPISGHTALYWYRQSLGQGPEFLIYFQGTGAADDSGLPNDRFFAVRPEGSVSTLKIQRTERGDSAVYLCASSLRGDSGNTIYFGEGSWLTVV.

The V and J genes are TRBV28 and TRBJ1-2, with 7 bases identical to TRBD1. The CDR3 contains 14 residues. Germline lookup yields CDR1 MDHEN and CDR2 SYDVKM. Trimming removed 6 bases from V and 4 bases from J; junction bases left unmatched: 8. CDR3 residues: CASRQPGQIYGYTF. The DNA of the CDR3 is TGTGCCAGCAGGCAACCGGGACAGATCTATGGCTACACCTTC.

CDR3 DNA: TGCGCCAGCAGCGCCAGGGGGATTGGAAACACCATATATTTT. Protein: CASSARGIGNTIYF. The chain uses TRBV5-1 and TRBJ1-3, with 7 bases lining up with TRBD1. CDR3 size: 14 residues. Germline values: CDR1 SGHRS, CDR2 YFSETQ. Trimming removed 4 bases from V and 3 bases from J; junction bases left unmatched: 4.

This clone was detected only a few times. It differs at one base from a far larger clone, so likely a read error. This same CDR3 is encoded by further DNA sequences in the sample. The CDR3 reads CSAPGNTEAFF. The CDR3 DNA follows: TGCAGTGCCCCCGGGAACACTGAAGCTTTCTTT. This sequence joins TRBV20-1 and TRBJ1-1; no clear D gene. The CDR3 covers 11 residues. Germline-derived CDR1 and CDR2 are DFQATT and SNEGSKA (reference sequence). V shed 6 bases and J shed 1 base, with 6 bases lying between them.

This rearrangement joins TRBV6-1 to TRBJ1-1, with D tentatively TRBD1 (6 bases). V was trimmed by 1 base and J by 4 bases, leaving 16 bases between them. CDR3 length: 16 amino acids. The germline V gene encodes CDR1 MNHNS and CDR2 SASEGT. The CDR3 loop is CASSEGKGGLVTEAFF. The DNA for the CDR3 is TGTGCCAGCAGTGAAGGGAAGGGGGGGCTGGTCACTGAAGCTTTCTTT.

The chain employs TRBV9 and TRBJ1-1, with D uncertain. The CDR3 has 16 residues. With 4 bases removed from V and 4 bases from J, the gap between germline ends came to 20 bases. Germline V CDR1 and CDR2: SGDLS, YYNGEE. CDR3 bases: TGTGCCAGCAGCCCCAATTGGGGAGGATTGTTCACTGAAGCTTTCTTT. This translates into CASSPNWGGLFTEAFF. Complete variable domain (other parts from reference TRBV9 and TRBJ1-1): DSGVTQTPKHLITATGQRVTLRCSPRSGDLSVYWYQQSLDQGLQFLIQYYNGEERAKGNILERFSAQQFPDLHSELNLSSLELGDSALYFCASSPNWGGLFTEAFFGQGTRLTVV.

The chain has TRBV6-1 and TRBJ2-1, with 7 bases that match TRBD2. The junction had 7 bases not matched to a gene; V was cut back by 7 bases and J by 7 bases. Germline CDR1 and CDR2: MNHNS and SASEGT. This CDR3 spans 13 amino acids. CDR3 residues: CASKRAGANEQFF. The DNA for the CDR3 is TGTGCCAGCAAGAGGGCGGGAGCGAATGAGCAGTTCTTC.

The genes are TRBV7-3 and TRBJ1-1, with 7 bases lining up with TRBD1. J was trimmed by 7 bases and V by 1 base; bases with no gene match: 6. This CDR3 contains 14 residues. In germline, CDR1 is SGHTA, CDR2 FQGTGA. This CDR3 is CASSLMEGAGEAFF. The CDR3 nucleotides are TGTGCCAGCAGCTTAATGGAGGGGGCCGGTGAAGCTTTCTTT.

V gene TRBV5-1 combines with J gene TRBJ1-4, with D possibly matching TRBD1 (5 bases). Germline V gives CDR1 SGHRS, CDR2 YFSETQ. Trimming cost V 2 bases and J 3 bases, with 17 bases left between them. The CDR3 consists of 17 residues. CDR3 residues: CASSFAGRGNSNEKLFF. In DNA, the CDR3 is TGCGCCAGCAGCTTCGCAGGGCGGGGGAATTCTAATGAAAAACTGTTTTTT. Supplemented by reference TRBV5-1 and TRBJ1-4, the full variable domain reads KAGVTQTPRYLIKTRGQQVTLSCSPISGHRSVSWYQQTPGQGLQFLFEYFSETQRNKGNFPGRFSGRQFSNSRSEMNVSTLELGDSALYLCASSFAGRGNSNEKLFFGSGTQLSVL.

About this clone: In the same sample, other DNA sequences code for this CDR3. The J gene is TRBJ2-5, the V gene TRBV27; D remains ambiguous. The CDR3 totals 12 residues. The V end was cut by 5 bases, the J end by 5 bases, with 9 bases between. Germline loops: CDR1 MNHEY, CDR2 SMNVEV (reference sequence). The CDR3 DNA reads as TGTGCCAGCAGTAGAGCCGGTGAGACCCAGTACTTC. Translation gives CASSRAGETQYF.

The CDR3 sequence: CASSPTRRGYEQYF. Here the CDR3 DNA reads TGTGCCAGCAGTCCGACTCGGAGGGGTTACGAGCAGTACTTC. The chain combines TRBV6-5 with TRBJ2-7; TRBD2 is a possible D gene (6 bases). This CDR3 comprises 14 residues. Deletions cut 5 bases from V and 4 bases from J, with 15 bases between. CDR1 MNHEY and CDR2 SVGAGI come from the germline V gene.